This T cell receptor beta chain was identified during a study of tumor-infiltrating lymphocytes in oesophageal squamous cell carcinoma. TCRdb reanalysed the PCR reads using MiXCR and keeps one entry per CDR3 protein. The sample shows some 15,000 distinct CDR3 sequences, around 56% of them seen only once. The CDR3 sequence is 15 residues long. Per the germline V gene, CDR1 is SGHTA and CDR2 is FQGTGA. The clonotype was recovered from a female donor with esophageal squamous cell carcinoma. This chain connects TRBV7-3 to TRBJ2-3; 10 positions match TRBD1. The J call may be mistaken, given a closer DNA end match to TRBJ2-5. The material sequenced was esophageal tumor tissue. Here the CDR3 DNA reads TGTGCCAGCAGCCTCGGGACAGGGGTCAGGGAGACCCAGTACTTC. Translating it yields CASSLGTGVRETQYF.